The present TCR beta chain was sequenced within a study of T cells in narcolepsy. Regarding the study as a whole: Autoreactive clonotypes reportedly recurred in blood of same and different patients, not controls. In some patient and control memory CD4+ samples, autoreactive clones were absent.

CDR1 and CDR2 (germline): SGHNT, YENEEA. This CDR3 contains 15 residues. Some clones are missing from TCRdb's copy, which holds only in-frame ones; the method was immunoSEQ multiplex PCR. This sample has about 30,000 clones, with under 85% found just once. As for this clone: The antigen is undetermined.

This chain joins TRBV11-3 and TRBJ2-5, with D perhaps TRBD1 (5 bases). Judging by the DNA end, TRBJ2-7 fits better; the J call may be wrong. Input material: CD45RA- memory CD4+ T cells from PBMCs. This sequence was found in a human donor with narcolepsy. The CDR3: CASSLETGSSYEQYF. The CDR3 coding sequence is TGTGCCAGCAGCTTAGAAACAGGAAGCTCCTACGAGCAGTACTTC.